The clone carrying this T cell receptor beta chain was observed many times. Its antigen is still unknown. This specimen belongs to a study of CD8 T cells in ankylosing spondylitis. Trimming removed 4 bases from V and 3 bases from J, with 14 bases in between. Looked up from germline, CDR1 is WSHSY and CDR2 is SAAADI. The CDR3 spans 15 residues. From the 5' RACE reads, TCRdb called clonotypes with MiXCR, one entry per CDR3 protein. The data hold 120,000 or so distinct CDR3 sequences, with approximately 13% observed a single time. Whole-study findings and limits: For ankylosing spondylitis blood, a TCR beta motif of 7 or 8 highly homologous variants appeared characteristic. Disease-linked clones reportedly showed significant enrichment in matched ankylosing spondylitis synovial fluid. With a CD8+ phenotype, disease-linked clones were relatively rare in peripheral blood. Prior literature has documented some motif variants in synovial fluid and blood from reactive arthritis.

The source material was blood, either unsorted or a sorted T cell fraction (not recorded which). The source of this sequence is a female donor with ankylosing spondylitis or in good health (not recorded which). The chain employs TRBV10-2 and TRBJ2-3; D possibly corresponds to TRBD2 (5 bases). CDR3 sequence: CASSVLGLETDTQYF. The CDR3 nucleotides are TGCGCCAGCAGTGTTTTAGGACTGGAAACAGATACGCAGTATTTT.